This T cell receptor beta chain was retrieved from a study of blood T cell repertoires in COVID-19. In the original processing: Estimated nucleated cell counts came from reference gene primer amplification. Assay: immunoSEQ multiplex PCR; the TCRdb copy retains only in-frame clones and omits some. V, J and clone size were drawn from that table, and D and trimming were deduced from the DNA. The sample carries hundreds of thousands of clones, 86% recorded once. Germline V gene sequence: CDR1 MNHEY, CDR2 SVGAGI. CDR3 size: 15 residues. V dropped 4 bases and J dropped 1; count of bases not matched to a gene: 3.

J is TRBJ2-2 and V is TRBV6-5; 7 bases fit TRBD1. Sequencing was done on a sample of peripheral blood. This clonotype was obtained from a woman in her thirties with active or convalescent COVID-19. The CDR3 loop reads CASSSRTGNTGELFF. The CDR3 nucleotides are TGTGCCAGCAGTTCAAGGACAGGGAACACCGGGGAGCTGTTTTTT.